This entry lists 21 T cell receptor beta chains sequenced from one sample in a study of blood T cell repertoires in COVID-19. Profiled with immunoSEQ multiplex PCR; TCRdb holds only in-frame clones, not every one. The sample holds about 160,000 clones, 70% to 80% seen once. The sample comprised peripheral blood. These receptors originate from a woman aged 55 to 70 with COVID-19, enrolled during active disease.

This clone rates as medium-sized (0.01 to 0.1%). V and J are TRBV7-9 and TRBJ1-1; D remains unclear. The germline gives CDR1 SEHNR, CDR2 FQNEAQ (reference sequence). CDR3 length: 11 residues. V was pared by 4 bases and J by 8 bases, with 8 bases between. CDR3 nucleotide sequence: TGTGCCAGCAGCTCCGGGTTCGAAGCTTTCTTT. Translation gives CASSSGFEAFF.

The rearrangement joins TRBV6-2 or TRBV6-3 to TRBJ1-1; perhaps TRBD1 as D (5 bases). Germline V gene sequence: CDR1 MNHEY, CDR2 SVGEGT. The CDR3 runs to 16 residues. V was trimmed by 6 bases and J by 4 bases, leaving 21 bases between them. Here the CDR3 reads CASSRLQPAGTTEAFF. The CDR3 DNA reads TGTGCCAGCAGCCGACTCCAGCCGGCGGGGACCACTGAAGCTTTCTTT.

The chain carries TRBV6-5 and TRBJ1-1; D is unresolved. Germline CDR1 reads MNHEY; CDR2 reads SVGAGI. The V and J ends lost 2 bases and 6 bases respectively, with 10 bases between them. CDR3 length equals 13 residues. CDR3: CASSYEYISEAFF. In DNA, the CDR3 is TGTGCCAGCAGTTACGAGTATATCTCTGAAGCTTTCTTT.

The chain couples TRBV5-6 to TRBJ1-3; possibly TRBD1 for D (5 bases). Trimming took off 6 bases at V and 7 bases at J, with 17 bases between the two ends. The germline gives CDR1 SGHDT, CDR2 YYEEEE. The CDR3 consists of 14 residues. The CDR3 loop is CASTRWGPGNTIYF. The CDR3 DNA sequence: TGTGCCAGCACCCGATGGGGCCCCGGGAACACCATATATTTT.

In its sample, this clone was seen once. In nucleotides, the CDR3 is TGTGCCAGCAGCCAAGGGACTAGCGGTGAGCAGTTCTTC. Encoded protein: CASSQGTSGEQFF. The chain joins TRBV3-1 (or the pseudogene TRBV3-2) to TRBJ2-1, with 10 nucleotides matching TRBD2. Germline V gives CDR1 LGHDT, CDR2 YNNKEL (reference sequence). J lost 9 bases, V lost 1 base, and 0 bases had no gene match. This CDR3 spans 13 amino acids.

Turning to this clone: The sample carries other DNA sequences with the same CDR3. This sequence joins TRBV4-3 and TRBJ2-1; D call uncertain. CDR1 and CDR2 (germline): LGHNA, YSLEER. Trimming took 0 bases from V and 0 from J, leaving 6 bases between them. This CDR3 region has 15 residues. CDR3 coding DNA: TGCGCCAGCAGCCAAGAGGCTTCCTCCTACAATGAGCAGTTCTTC. It translates to CASSQEASSYNEQFF.

The V call is TRBV12-3 or TRBV12-4, the J call TRBJ1-2; no clear D. The CDR3 loop spans 13 amino acids. V was pared by 3 bases and J by 7 bases, with 12 bases between. The CDR3 DNA follows: TGTGCCAGCAGTTTTTTTTCGTCTCCTGGCTACACCTTC. The encoded protein is CASSFFSSPGYTF.

This clone was recorded only once. V and J are TRBV3-1 (or the pseudogene TRBV3-2) and TRBJ1-1; possibly TRBD1 for D (5 bases). V lost 1 base and J 11 bases, leaving 26 bases between the germline ends. From germline, CDR1 is LGHDT and CDR2 YNNKEL (reference sequence). The CDR3 is made up of 17 amino acids. In DNA form, the CDR3 reads TGTGCCAGCAGCCAAGCCGGCAGGGACGCGGGGGGGGGATCCGCTTTCTTT. The encoded protein is CASSQAGRDAGGGSAFF.

The CDR3 loop is CASSTLKDRGRKNPNEKLFF. The CDR3 coding sequence is TGTGCCAGCAGTACCCTAAAGGACAGGGGGCGGAAAAATCCCAATGAAAAACTGTTTTTT. The chain uses TRBV7-3 and TRBJ1-4; 11 nucleotides agree with TRBD1. The V segment lost 6 bases and the J segment 5 bases; nucleotides outside the gene matches: 20. This CDR3 has 20 residues. Germline loops: CDR1 SGHTA, CDR2 FQGTGA.

The chain is built from TRBV6-5 and TRBJ2-1, with a weak D call TRBD2 (5 bases). The CDR3 has 15 residues. With 7 bases removed from V and 0 bases from J, the gap between germline ends came to 13 bases. CDR1 MNHEY and CDR2 SVGAGI come from the germline V gene. In DNA, the CDR3 is TGTGCCAGCATAGGAAGCGGTCTCTCCTACAATGAGCAGTTCTTC. Residues: CASIGSGLSYNEQFF.

The chain joins TRBV9 to TRBJ1-2; the D is unclear. The CDR3 extends over 15 amino acids. The V end was cut by 4 bases, the J end by 3 bases, with 16 bases between. CDR1 SGDLS and CDR2 YYNGEE come from the germline V gene. Here the CDR3 DNA reads TGTGCCAGCAGCCCTTCCGCGCAGGCCCACTATGGCTACACCTTC. As protein: CASSPSAQAHYGYTF.

The CDR3 sequence is CASTPGGRGSTEAFF. CDR3 sequence (DNA): TGTGCCAGTACCCCGGGAGGTCGGGGTAGCACTGAAGCTTTCTTT. V is TRBV19 and J is TRBJ1-1, with unresolved D. CDR1 and CDR2 (germline): LNHDA, SQIVND (reference sequence). This CDR3 spans 15 amino acids. The V gene lost 7 bases and the J gene lost 4 bases, with 19 bases spanning the gap.

The rearrangement joins TRBV4-1 to TRBJ1-2; 8 bases are a match to TRBD1. The CDR3 runs to 16 residues. Unmatched junction bases numbered 6, after V lost 3 bases and J lost 0 bases. Germline values: CDR1 MGHRA, CDR2 YSYEKL. CDR3 loop: CASSQTRTGTNYGYTF. CDR3 nucleotides: TGCGCCAGCAGCCAGACCCGGACAGGGACTAACTATGGCTACACCTTC.

The V gene is TRBV6-6, the J gene TRBJ1-4; 9 bases match TRBD1. The CDR3 contains 13 residues. Germline V gene lookup returns CDR1 MNHNY and CDR2 SVGAGI (reference sequence). Trimming removed 4 bases from V and 8 bases from J; junction bases left unmatched: 2. CDR3 DNA sequence: TGTGCCAGCAGTTTGACAGGGGGAGAAAAACTGTTTTTT. Translated, it gives CASSLTGGEKLFF.

The chain links TRBV3-1 (or the pseudogene TRBV3-2) to TRBJ1-2; TRBD1 matches at 9 bases. J was trimmed by 0 bases and V by 4 bases; bases with no gene match: 3. The V gene's germline CDR1 is LGHDT and CDR2 YNNKEL (reference sequence). The CDR3 totals 15 residues. The CDR3 DNA reads TGTGCCAGCAGCCCCAGGACAGGGGCTAACTATGGCTACACCTTC. Translated, it gives CASSPRTGANYGYTF.

The genes are TRBV4-3 and TRBJ2-7; TRBD2 aligns across 11 bases. This CDR3 contains 15 residues. The V gene end was trimmed by 2 bases and the J gene end by 3 bases; junction bases not matched to a gene: 3. The germline V gene has CDR1 LGHNA and CDR2 YSLEER. The chain's CDR3 is CASSQLTSGSYEQYF. The CDR3 DNA reads as TGCGCCAGCAGCCAACTTACTAGCGGGAGCTACGAGCAGTACTTC.

The V call is TRBV3-1 (or the pseudogene TRBV3-2), the J call TRBJ1-3; no firm D call. Germline CDR1 and CDR2: LGHDT and YNNKEL (reference sequence). The CDR3 consists of 17 residues. The V gene lost 2 bases and the J gene lost 0 bases, with 14 bases spanning the gap. The CDR3 region has the DNA TGTGCCAGCAGCCAAAACCGATTCGGTTCCTCTGGAAACACCATATATTTT. Encoded protein: CASSQNRFGSSGNTIYF.

This clone was counted between two and nine times. The chain employs TRBV24-1 and TRBJ2-1; 15 nucleotides line up with TRBD2. V lost 3 bases, J lost 10 bases, and 6 bases stayed unmatched. The germline gives CDR1 KGHDR, CDR2 SFDVKD. This CDR3 region has 16 residues. CDR3 sequence: CATSDGTSGRWGEQFF. CDR3 nucleotides: TGTGCCACCAGTGATGGGACTAGCGGGAGGTGGGGGGAGCAGTTCTTC.

The chain joins TRBV19 to TRBJ2-1; 8 positions agree with TRBD2. The V gene's germline CDR1 is LNHDA and CDR2 SQIVND (reference sequence). The CDR3 runs to 15 residues. V lost 6 bases, J lost 4 bases, and 8 bases stayed unmatched. CDR3 protein: CASSRTSLNYNEQFF. The CDR3 bases are TGTGCCAGTAGCAGGACTAGCTTGAATTACAATGAGCAGTTCTTC.

The chain couples TRBV15 to TRBJ2-1; 7 bases line up with TRBD2. J gave up 9 bases and V 5 bases, and 16 bases lay outside the gene matches. From germline, CDR1 is LNHNV and CDR2 YYDKDF (reference sequence). The CDR3 sequence is 16 residues long. The CDR3: CATSPRGDREPAEQFF. The CDR3 DNA follows: TGTGCCACCAGCCCCCGGGGGGATCGTGAGCCCGCTGAGCAGTTCTTC.

V is TRBV4-3 and J is TRBJ2-3; D is possibly TRBD1 (6 bases). The V gene lost 5 bases and the J gene lost 4 bases, with 10 bases spanning the gap. This CDR3 is built from 13 residues. Germline loops: CDR1 LGHNA, CDR2 YSLEER. CDR3 region: CASSLQGSDTQYF. In DNA, the CDR3 is TGCGCCAGCAGCTTGCAGGGGTCAGATACGCAGTATTTT.